This T cell receptor beta chain was sequenced in a study of T cells in Graves' hyperthyroidism and ophthalmopathy. General study findings and limits: A model of 13 V-J features distinguished ophthalmopathy from stable hyperthyroidism.

With V trimmed by 3 bases and J by 2 bases, 7 bases remained unmatched. Germline V lookup: CDR1 KGHSH, CDR2 LQKENI. The CDR3 totals 17 residues. This clonotype was seen more than once but under ten times. Its antigen is not known. These patients, aged 18 to 65, had recently diagnosed hyperthyroidism lasting under 2 months. Based on clinical symptoms, serum thyroxine and TRAb, thyroid ultrasound and orbital computed tomography, diagnoses were reached. PBMCs were obtained from 9 to 10 ml fresh peripheral blood. The TCR beta CDR3 regions underwent amplification using RNA transcripts as the source. A set of HTBI primers served as the primers for a first-round RT-PCR of the TCR CDR3. TCRdb analysed the multiplex PCR reads with MiXCR anew, one entry per CDR3 protein. The sample consists of roughly 420,000 distinct CDR3 sequences, approximately 13% of them appearing once.

The sequence derives from a woman aged 18-29 years with Graves' hyperthyroidism. The material sequenced was blood. The chain couples TRBV18 to TRBJ2-7; 13 positions agree with TRBD2. The CDR3 sequence is CASSPWTSGSGAYEQYF. CDR3 in DNA: TGTGCCAGCTCACCTTGGACTAGCGGGAGTGGGGCCTACGAGCAGTACTTC.